Shown below are 29 T cell receptor beta chains from a single sample sequenced in a study of glioma-infiltrating T cells after dendritic cell vaccination. Regarding time point: after dendritic cell vaccination, including at tumor progression/relapse. The protocol was immunoSEQ multiplex PCR, while the TCRdb copy is restricted to in-frame clones and leaves out a portion. The sample includes 60,000 or so clones, 86% seen only once; the top ten take 9.5% to 13%. The starting material was blood, obtained after dendritic cell vaccination. The receptors were sampled from a human donor with glioblastoma.

The chain employs TRBV29-1 and TRBJ1-2; maybe TRBD1 (6 bases). The ends were cut back, 4 bases at V and 8 bases at J, with 14 bases in the middle. The CDR3 has 12 residues. Germline values: CDR1 SQVTM, CDR2 ANQGSEA. The CDR3 protein is CSVAMQGWGYTF. CDR3 nucleotides: TGCAGCGTTGCGATGCAGGGGTGGGGCTACACCTTC.

This clone was seen more than once but under ten times. CDR3 sequence: CASSYPPGNWVNVLTF. CDR3 coding DNA: TGTGCCAGCAGCTACCCGCCCGGGAATTGGGTCAACGTCCTGACTTTC. J is TRBJ2-6 and V is TRBV7-2; the D gene is possibly TRBD2 (5 bases). Germline lookup yields CDR1 SGHTA and CDR2 FQGNSA. Trimming pared 4 bases from V and 9 bases from J, leaving 19 bases between. The CDR3 has 16 residues.

This chain joins TRBV13 and TRBJ2-2; 11 bases fit TRBD1. The CDR3 contains 16 residues. The V gene end was trimmed by 5 bases and the J gene end by 4 bases; junction bases not matched to a gene: 6. Looked up from germline, CDR1 is PRHDT and CDR2 is FYEKMQ (reference sequence). As DNA, the CDR3 is TGTGCCAGCAGCGCATCCGGGACAGGGGGCACCGGGGAGCTGTTTTTT. Its translation: CASSASGTGGTGELFF.

CDR3 DNA sequence: TGTGCCAGCAGTCCCGACAGGATCAATCAGCCCCAGCATTTT. It codes for CASSPDRINQPQHF. The rearrangement links TRBV21-1 to TRBJ1-5; the D call in the table, TRBD1, was not verified against the DNA. TRBV21-1 is reported as a pseudogene. CDR3 size: 14 residues.

The chain has TRBV5-1 and TRBJ1-6; 7 bases agree with TRBD1. After removal of 4 bases from V and 7 bases from J, the junction contained 8 bases not matched to a gene. The CDR3 extends over 15 amino acids. The germline V gene has CDR1 SGHRS and CDR2 YFSETQ. CDR3 bases: TGCGCCAGCAGCCAACTCGGGACAGACAATTCACCCCTCCACTTT. It yields the protein CASSQLGTDNSPLHF.

The V and J genes are TRBV12-5 and TRBJ2-5; 7 nucleotides match TRBD1. This CDR3 spans 15 amino acids. J was trimmed by 6 bases and V by 0 bases; bases with no gene match: 7. Germline V gene sequence: CDR1 LGHNT, CDR2 FRNRAP. Here the CDR3 reads CASGLVGQHKKTQYF. CDR3 bases: TGTGCTAGTGGTTTGGTGGGACAGCACAAGAAGACCCAGTACTTC.

The rearrangement links TRBV7-9 to TRBJ1-4; TRBD1 might be the D (5 bases). CDR3 size: 19 residues. The V gene's germline CDR1 is SEHNR and CDR2 FQNEAQ (reference sequence). Trimming removed 1 base at V and 0 bases at J, with 18 bases between. CDR3 DNA: TGTGCCAGCAGCTTAGGACAGCCCGGCTCCCGTGCAACTAATGAAAAACTGTTTTTT. Amino acids: CASSLGQPGSRATNEKLFF.

The genes are TRBV20-1 and TRBJ2-1; TRBD2 agrees at 9 bases. Germline values: CDR1 DFQATT, CDR2 SNEGSKA (reference sequence). The ends lost 3 bases at V and 10 bases at J; junction bases unmatched: 1. This CDR3 contains 11 residues. CDR3 nucleotide sequence: TGCAGTGCTAGCGGACTAGCGGAGCAGTTCTTC. This translates into CSASGLAEQFF.

The V call is TRBV5-1, the J call TRBJ2-6; 10 bases are a match to TRBD1. CDR3 size: 17 residues. Trimming removed 4 bases from V and 0 bases from J; junction bases left unmatched: 4. The germline V gene encodes CDR1 SGHRS and CDR2 YFSETQ. The CDR3 coding sequence is TGCGCCAGCAGCCAGGGACAGGGGTTCTCTGGGGCCAACGTCCTGACTTTC. This gives the protein CASSQGQGFSGANVLTF.

This chain joins TRBV19 and TRBJ1-5; D is perhaps TRBD1 (5 bases). The germline V gene has CDR1 LNHDA and CDR2 SQIVND (reference sequence). This CDR3 spans 12 amino acids. Trimming cost V 8 bases and J 9 bases, with 14 bases left between them. The DNA for the CDR3 is TGTGCCAGTGGGCCGGACAATTTGCCCCAGCATTTT. Translated, it gives CASGPDNLPQHF.

The chain uses TRBV4-3 and TRBJ2-7, with 11 bases aligning to TRBD2. The V segment lost 3 bases and the J segment 1 base; nucleotides outside the gene matches: 5. Germline CDR1 is LGHNA and CDR2 is YSLEER. The CDR3 sequence is 16 residues long. The CDR3 DNA reads TGCGCCAGCAGCCAGGACCTAGCGGGGGGTTCCTACGAGCAGTACTTC. This translates into CASSQDLAGGSYEQYF.

The rearrangement joins TRBV15 to TRBJ1-1, with 8 bases matching TRBD1. CDR3 length equals 13 residues. V lost 3 bases, J lost 6 bases, and 3 bases stayed unmatched. CDR1 and CDR2 from the germline V gene are LNHNV and YYDKDF (reference sequence). CDR3 sequence: CATSSDRGSEAFF. The CDR3 DNA reads as TGTGCCACCAGCAGCGACAGGGGCTCTGAAGCTTTCTTT.

This chain uses TRBV11-2 with TRBJ1-4, with a tentative D call TRBD1 (5 bases). The germline V gene encodes CDR1 SGHAT and CDR2 FQNNGV. V shed 6 bases and J shed 8 bases, with 16 bases lying between them. The CDR3 length is 14 residues. In nucleotides, the CDR3 is TGTGCCAGCAGTCAGACAGTTTGGGAAGAAAAACTGTTTTTT. Translation: CASSQTVWEEKLFF. The full variable domain, rest sourced from reference TRBV11-2 and TRBJ1-4, is EAGVAQSPRYKIIEKRQSVAFWCNPISGHATLYWYQQILGQGPKLLIQFQNNGVVDDSQLPKDRFSAERLKGVDSTLKIQPAKLEDSAVYLCASSQTVWEEKLFFGSGTQLSVL.

The J gene is TRBJ2-3, the V gene TRBV14, with D possibly being TRBD2 (6 bases). The length of the CDR3 is 17 residues. The V end was cut by 4 bases, the J end by 5 bases, with 22 bases between. The germline V gene has CDR1 SGHDN and CDR2 FVKESK. CDR3: CASSPDRIAAYQDTQYF. The DNA for the CDR3 is TGTGCCAGCAGCCCCGACCGGATAGCGGCCTATCAAGATACGCAGTATTTT.

J is TRBJ1-1 and V is TRBV27; possibly TRBD1 for D (6 bases). The V and J ends lost 7 bases and 4 bases respectively, with 13 bases between them. The V gene's germline CDR1 is MNHEY and CDR2 SMNVEV (reference sequence). CDR3 length equals 13 residues. CDR3 in DNA: TGTGCCAGCAAGGTCAGGGGCGTCACTGAAGCTTTCTTT. It encodes CASKVRGVTEAFF.

The chain joins TRBV15 to TRBJ1-2, with a weak D call TRBD1 (6 bases). V lost 0 bases to trimming and J lost 13 bases, with 21 bases between them. This CDR3 contains 15 residues. The germline CDR1 and CDR2 sequences are LNHNV and YYDKDF (reference sequence). DNA for the CDR3: TGTGCCACCAGCAGAGAACAGGGCCGTTTAGGACGTTTCACCTTC. Its translation is CATSREQGRLGRFTF. Full variable domain (missing parts from reference TRBV15 and TRBJ1-2): DAMVIQNPRYQVTQFGKPVTLSCSQTLNHNVMYWYQQKSSQAPKLLFHYYDKDFNNEADTPDNFQSRRPNTSFCFLDIRSPGLGDTAMYLCATSREQGRLGRFTFGSGTRLTVV.

The chain uses TRBV30 and TRBJ2-4; 9 nucleotides agree with TRBD1. The germline V gene encodes CDR1 GTSNPN and CDR2 SVGIG (reference sequence). The V segment lost 8 bases and the J segment 6 bases; nucleotides outside the gene matches: 14. This CDR3 is 15 amino acids long. The CDR3, as DNA: TGTGCCGGGAAGGGGTCCGGACAGGGGCCAAACATTCAGTACTTC. As protein: CAGKGSGQGPNIQYF. Using reference TRBV30 and TRBJ2-4 for the parts outside the CDR3, the full variable domain is SQTIHQWPATLVQPVGSPLSLECTVEGTSNPNLYWYRQAAGRGLQLLFYSVGIGQISSEVPQNLSASRPQDRQFILSSKKLLLSDSGFYLCAGKGSGQGPNIQYFGAGTRLSVL.

J is TRBJ1-2 and V is TRBV5-6, with 10 bases lining up with TRBD1. The CDR3 has 16 residues. V shed 2 bases and J 8 bases; nucleotides not matched to a gene: 12. The V gene's germline CDR1 is SGHDT and CDR2 YYEEEE. CDR3 sequence (DNA): TGTGCCAGCAGCTTTGGGACAGGACAGGGGGACGGGGGCTACACCTTC. It codes for CASSFGTGQGDGGYTF.

The chain recombines TRBV29-1 with TRBJ2-7; D possibly corresponds to TRBD1 (6 bases). Trimming shortened V by 7 bases and J by 4 bases, and 17 bases separated the two germline ends. In germline, CDR1 is SQVTM, CDR2 ANQGSEA. The CDR3 loop spans 13 amino acids. The CDR3 region is CSALTGLPYEQYF. CDR3 DNA sequence: TGCAGCGCCTTGACAGGATTACCTTACGAGCAGTACTTC.

This chain links TRBV5-1 with TRBJ2-7; possibly TRBD1 for D (5 bases). V was cut by 4 bases and J by 4 bases, with 12 bases left in between. Looked up from germline, CDR1 is SGHRS and CDR2 is YFSETQ. The CDR3 sequence is 13 residues long. The CDR3 spells CASSLSQGYEQYF. DNA for the CDR3: TGCGCCAGCAGCCTATCCCAGGGATACGAGCAGTACTTC.

J is TRBJ1-5 and V is TRBV19, with D maybe TRBD1 (6 bases). Trimming shortened V by 5 bases and J by 1 base, and 12 bases separated the two germline ends. Per the germline V gene, CDR1 is LNHDA and CDR2 is SQIVND (reference sequence). This CDR3 is 15 amino acids long. This chain's CDR3 is CASSVGGESNQPQHF. The CDR3 DNA follows: TGTGCCAGTAGTGTAGGGGGAGAGAGCAATCAGCCCCAGCATTTT.

The CDR3 nucleotides read TGTGCCAGCAGTTCAGAGAACACTGAAGCTTTCTTT. It encodes CASSSENTEAFF. The V gene is TRBV6-5, the J gene TRBJ1-1; D call uncertain. The CDR3 extends over 12 amino acids. Between the trimmed V and J ends, which lost 4 bases and 1 base, there was a span of 4 bases. Germline V gives CDR1 MNHEY, CDR2 SVGAGI.

V and J are TRBV19 and TRBJ2-2, with D perhaps matching TRBD1 (6 bases). The V gene's germline CDR1 is LNHDA and CDR2 SQIVND (reference sequence). With 9 bases removed from V and 5 bases from J, the gap between germline ends came to 22 bases. CDR3 length equals 16 residues. CDR3 DNA: TGTGCCAGCGTATCCCGGGACAAGGGGCTTACCGGGGAGCTGTTTTTT. Translated: CASVSRDKGLTGELFF.

Only a few counts were recorded for this clone. This chain links TRBV6-5 with TRBJ1-6; TRBD1 agrees at 9 bases. The germline gives CDR1 MNHEY, CDR2 SVGAGI. J lost 9 bases, V lost 2 bases, and 5 bases had no gene match. This CDR3 comprises 15 residues. The CDR3 region has the DNA TGTGCCAGCAGTTACGCCGGGACAGGGAGTTCACCCCTCCACTTT. Protein sequence: CASSYAGTGSSPLHF.

The CDR3 bases are TGTGCCAGCAGCGGGGGGACAGGGGGCGGACAGCCCCAGCATTTT. Translating gives CASSGGTGGGQPQHF. The chain links TRBV7-2 to TRBJ1-5; 12 nucleotides match TRBD1. Losses at the gene ends were 5 bases for V and 7 bases for J; bases not matched to a gene: 6. CDR3 length equals 15 residues. Germline V gene data show CDR1 as SGHTA and CDR2 as FQGNSA.

The V call is TRBV7-8, the J call TRBJ1-2, with 10 bases fitting TRBD1. V shed 5 bases and J 8 bases; nucleotides not matched to a gene: 8. The CDR3 has 14 residues. CDR1 is SGHVS, CDR2 FQNEAQ, per germline. CDR3 loop: CASSPGQGGRGYTF. The CDR3 nucleotides are TGTGCCAGCAGCCCAGGACAGGGGGGTAGGGGCTACACCTTC.

This rearrangement joins TRBV2 to TRBJ1-3, with a weak D call TRBD1 (6 bases). V was pared by 6 bases and J by 0 bases, with 9 bases between. CDR1 and CDR2 from the germline V gene are SNHLY and FYNNEI. The CDR3 spans 14 residues. CDR3 coding DNA: TGTGCCAGCAGCCGGGACACCTCTGGAAACACCATATATTTT. This encodes CASSRDTSGNTIYF.

The chain has TRBV5-4 and TRBJ2-4, with D perhaps TRBD2 (6 bases). The germline V gene encodes CDR1 SGHNT and CDR2 YYREEE (reference sequence). The V end was cut by 3 bases, the J end by 9 bases, with 13 bases between. CDR3 length: 13 amino acids. CDR3 sequence reads: CASSWDTEGIQYF. The DNA for the CDR3 is TGTGCCAGCAGCTGGGATACGGAGGGCATTCAGTACTTC.

The chain couples TRBV27 to TRBJ1-2; perhaps TRBD1 as D (6 bases). Per germline, CDR1 MNHEY and CDR2 SMNVEV (reference sequence). This CDR3 has 13 residues. With 5 bases removed from V and 4 bases from J, the gap between germline ends came to 11 bases. CDR3 in DNA: TGTGCCAGCAGTCCACTGGACAGCTATGGCTACACCTTC. It encodes CASSPLDSYGYTF.